The T cell receptor beta chain under discussion was sequenced for a study of blood T cell repertoires in COVID-19. Profiling relied on immunoSEQ multiplex PCR, and the TCRdb table lists in-frame clones only, not all of them. The sample consists of under 300,000 clones, about 89% of them appearing once. Unmatched junction bases numbered 8, after V lost 2 bases and J lost 6 bases. The CDR3 is 17 amino acids. The germline V gene encodes CDR1 MDHEN and CDR2 SYDVKM. This rearrangement joins TRBV28 to TRBJ2-1; 12 bases are shared with TRBD2. The TCR sequence derives from a man between 40 and 49 years old who had recovered from COVID-19. Sequencing was performed on PBMCs or T cells enriched from blood (not recorded which). CDR3 DNA sequence: TGTGCCAGCAGTTTACCGACTAGCGGGAGTGTTATCAATGAGCAGTTCTTC. It yields the protein CASSLPTSGSVINEQFF.